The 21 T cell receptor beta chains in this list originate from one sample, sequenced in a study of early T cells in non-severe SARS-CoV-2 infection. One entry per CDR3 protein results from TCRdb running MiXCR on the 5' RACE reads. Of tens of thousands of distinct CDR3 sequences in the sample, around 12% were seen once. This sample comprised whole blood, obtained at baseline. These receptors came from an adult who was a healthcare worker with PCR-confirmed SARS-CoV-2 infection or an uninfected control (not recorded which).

Here the CDR3 DNA reads TGTGCCGCAAGGTCGGGCGCTAATGAAAAACTGTTTTTT. Residues: CAARSGANEKLFF. The chain couples TRBV19 to TRBJ1-4; D unclear. The germline V gene has CDR1 LNHDA and CDR2 SQIVND (reference sequence). This CDR3 region has 13 residues. The V end was cut by 11 bases, the J end by 3 bases, with 13 bases between. Supplemented by reference TRBV19 and TRBJ1-4, the full variable domain reads DGGITQSPKYLFRKEGQNVTLSCEQNLNHDAMYWYRQDPGQGLRLIYYSQIVNDFQKGDIAEGYSVSREKKESFPLTVTSAQKNPTAFYLCAARSGANEKLFFGSGTQLSVL.

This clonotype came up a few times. The CDR3: CASSSPRDYEQYF. The DNA for the CDR3 is TGTGCCAGCAGCTCCCCTAGAGACTACGAGCAGTACTTC. This rearrangement joins TRBV11-1 to TRBJ2-7; D is unresolved. The CDR3 length is 13 residues. Trimming stripped 4 bases from V and 3 bases from J, with 10 bases between. Germline CDR1 and CDR2: SGHAT and FQDESV (reference sequence).

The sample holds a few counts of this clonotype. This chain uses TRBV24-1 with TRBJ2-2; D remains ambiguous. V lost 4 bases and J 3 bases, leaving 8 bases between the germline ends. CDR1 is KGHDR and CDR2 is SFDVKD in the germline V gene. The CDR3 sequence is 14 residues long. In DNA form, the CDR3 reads TGTGCCACCAGTGAGCCCTGGGACACCGGGGAGCTGTTTTTT. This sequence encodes CATSEPWDTGELFF.

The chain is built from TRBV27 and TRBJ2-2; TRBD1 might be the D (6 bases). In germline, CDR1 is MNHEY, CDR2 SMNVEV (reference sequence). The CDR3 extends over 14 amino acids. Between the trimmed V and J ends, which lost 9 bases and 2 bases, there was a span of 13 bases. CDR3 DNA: TGTGCCAGTAAGAGGACAGTTAACACCGGGGAGCTGTTTTTT. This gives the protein CASKRTVNTGELFF.

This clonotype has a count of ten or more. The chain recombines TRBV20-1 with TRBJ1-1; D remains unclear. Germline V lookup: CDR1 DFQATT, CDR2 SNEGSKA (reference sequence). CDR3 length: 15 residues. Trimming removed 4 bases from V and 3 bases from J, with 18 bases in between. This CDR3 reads CSANSPGGQDTEAFF. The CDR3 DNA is TGCAGTGCTAACTCACCGGGAGGGCAGGACACTGAAGCTTTCTTT.

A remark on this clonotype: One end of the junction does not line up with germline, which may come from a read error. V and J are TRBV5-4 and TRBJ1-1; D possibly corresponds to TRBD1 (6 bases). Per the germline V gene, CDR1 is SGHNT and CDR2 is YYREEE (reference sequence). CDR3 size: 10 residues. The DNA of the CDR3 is TGTGCCCAGCCCCCCCGCAGGGGATCTTTT. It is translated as CAQPPRRGSF.

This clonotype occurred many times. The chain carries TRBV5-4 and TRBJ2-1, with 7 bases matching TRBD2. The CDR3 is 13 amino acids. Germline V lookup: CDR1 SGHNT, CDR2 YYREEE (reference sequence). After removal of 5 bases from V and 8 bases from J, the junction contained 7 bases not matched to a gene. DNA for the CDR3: TGTGCCAGCAGTCTAACTAGCGTCGATGAGCAGTTCTTC. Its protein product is CASSLTSVDEQFF.

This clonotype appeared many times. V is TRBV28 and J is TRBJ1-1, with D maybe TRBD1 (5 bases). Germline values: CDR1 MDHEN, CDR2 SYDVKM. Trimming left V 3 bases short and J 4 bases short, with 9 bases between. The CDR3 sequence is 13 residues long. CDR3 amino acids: CASSLQGLTEAFF. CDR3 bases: TGTGCCAGCAGTTTGCAGGGACTCACTGAAGCTTTCTTT.

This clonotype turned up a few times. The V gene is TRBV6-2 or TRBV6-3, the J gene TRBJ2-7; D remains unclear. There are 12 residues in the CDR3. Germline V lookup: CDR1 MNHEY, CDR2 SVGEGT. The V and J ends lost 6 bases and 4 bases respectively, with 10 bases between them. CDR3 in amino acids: CASRHEVYEQYF. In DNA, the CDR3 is TGTGCCAGCAGACATGAGGTGTACGAGCAGTACTTC.

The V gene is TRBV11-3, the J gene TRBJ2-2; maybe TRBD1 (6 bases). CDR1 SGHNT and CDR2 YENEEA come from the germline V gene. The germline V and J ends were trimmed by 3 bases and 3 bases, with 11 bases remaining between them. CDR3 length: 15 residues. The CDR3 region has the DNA TGTGCCAGCAGCTTCAGGGGAATCCACACCGGGGAGCTGTTTTTT. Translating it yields CASSFRGIHTGELFF.

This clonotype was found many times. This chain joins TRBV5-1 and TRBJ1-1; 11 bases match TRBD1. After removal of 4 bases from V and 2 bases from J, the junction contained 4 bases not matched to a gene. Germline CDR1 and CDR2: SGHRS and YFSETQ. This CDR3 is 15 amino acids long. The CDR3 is CASSRGQGDNTEAFF. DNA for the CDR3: TGCGCCAGCAGCAGGGGACAGGGGGATAACACTGAAGCTTTCTTT.

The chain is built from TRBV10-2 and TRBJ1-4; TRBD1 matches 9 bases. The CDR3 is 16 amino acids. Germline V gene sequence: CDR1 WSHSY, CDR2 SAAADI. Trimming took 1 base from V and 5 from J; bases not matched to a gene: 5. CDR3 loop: CASSEWSGTGNEKLFF. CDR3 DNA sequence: TGCGCCAGCAGTGAGTGGTCCGGGACAGGGAATGAAAAACTGTTTTTT.

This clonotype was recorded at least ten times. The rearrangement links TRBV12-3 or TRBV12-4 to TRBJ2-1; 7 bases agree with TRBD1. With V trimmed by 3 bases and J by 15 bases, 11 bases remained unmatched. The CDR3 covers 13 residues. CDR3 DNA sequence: TGTGCCAGCAGTTTTTTGAGAGAGGGGGCATGGTTCTTC. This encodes CASSFLREGAWFF.

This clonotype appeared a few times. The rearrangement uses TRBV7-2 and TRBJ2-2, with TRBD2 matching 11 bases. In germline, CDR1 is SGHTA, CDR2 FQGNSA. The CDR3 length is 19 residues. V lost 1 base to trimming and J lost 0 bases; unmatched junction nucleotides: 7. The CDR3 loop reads CASSLVRLAGGTNTGELFF. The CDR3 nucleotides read TGTGCCAGCAGCTTAGTCCGGCTAGCGGGGGGCACGAACACCGGGGAGCTGTTTTTT.

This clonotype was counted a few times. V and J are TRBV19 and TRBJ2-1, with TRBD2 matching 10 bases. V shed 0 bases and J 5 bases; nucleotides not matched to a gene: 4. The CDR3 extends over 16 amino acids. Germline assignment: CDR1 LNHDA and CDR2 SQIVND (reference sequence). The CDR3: CASSIDRLAGDNEQFF. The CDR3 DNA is TGTGCCAGTAGTATAGATCGGCTAGCGGGGGACAATGAGCAGTTCTTC. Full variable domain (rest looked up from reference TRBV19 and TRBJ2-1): DGGITQSPKYLFRKEGQNVTLSCEQNLNHDAMYWYRQDPGQGLRLIYYSQIVNDFQKGDIAEGYSVSREKKESFPLTVTSAQKNPTAFYLCASSIDRLAGDNEQFFGPGTRLTVL.

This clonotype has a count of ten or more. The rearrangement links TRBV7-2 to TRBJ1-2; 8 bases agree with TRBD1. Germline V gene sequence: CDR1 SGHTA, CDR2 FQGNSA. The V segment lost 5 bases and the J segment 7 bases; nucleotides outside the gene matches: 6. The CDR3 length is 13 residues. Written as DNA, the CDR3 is TGTGCCAGCAGCCGGACAGGGCGTGGTGGCTACACCTTC. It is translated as CASSRTGRGGYTF.

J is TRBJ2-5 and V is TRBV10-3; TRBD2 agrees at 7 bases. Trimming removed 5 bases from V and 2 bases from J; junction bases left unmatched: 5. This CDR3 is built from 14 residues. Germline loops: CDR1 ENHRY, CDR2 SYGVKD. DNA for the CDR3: TGTGCCATCAGTATAGCGGGCTTTCAAGAGACCCAGTACTTC. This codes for CAISIAGFQETQYF.

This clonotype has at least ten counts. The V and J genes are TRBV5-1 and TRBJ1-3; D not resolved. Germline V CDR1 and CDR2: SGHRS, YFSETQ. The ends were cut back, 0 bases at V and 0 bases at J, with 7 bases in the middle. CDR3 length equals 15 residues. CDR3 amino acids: CASSLEGSSGNTIYF. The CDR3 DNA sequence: TGCGCCAGCAGCTTGGAAGGCAGCTCTGGAAACACCATATATTTT.

DNA for the CDR3: TGTGCCAGTACCGCTACCCTCGGACAGGCCCGGTATCAGCCCCAGCATTTT. Its protein is CASTATLGQARYQPQHF. V and J are TRBV19 and TRBJ1-5; 7 bases are a match to TRBD1. V was pared by 7 bases and J by 5 bases, with 17 bases of the junction left unmatched. Germline V gene sequence: CDR1 LNHDA, CDR2 SQIVND (reference sequence). This CDR3 spans 17 amino acids.

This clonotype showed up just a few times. The CDR3 DNA reads as TGCAGCGTCCAGGACAGGAGCTCCTACAATGAGCAGTTCTTC. This sequence encodes CSVQDRSSYNEQFF. The chain has TRBV29-1 and TRBJ2-1; TRBD1 matches 7 bases. V dropped 6 bases and J dropped 0; count of bases not matched to a gene: 5. Looked up from germline, CDR1 is SQVTM and CDR2 is ANQGSEA. The CDR3 covers 14 residues.

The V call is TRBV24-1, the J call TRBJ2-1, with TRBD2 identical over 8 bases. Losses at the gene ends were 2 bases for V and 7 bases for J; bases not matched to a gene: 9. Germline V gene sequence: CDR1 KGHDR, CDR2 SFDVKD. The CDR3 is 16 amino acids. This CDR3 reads CATSDSQAGAENEQFF. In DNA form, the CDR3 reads TGTGCCACCAGTGATTCCCAAGCGGGGGCGGAGAATGAGCAGTTCTTC.